The 23 T cell receptor beta chains below all came from one sample that was sequenced in a study of T cell responses to AZD1222 COVID-19 vaccine. Data came from immunoSEQ multiplex PCR; TCRdb stores just in-frame clones and leaves some out. Of around 58,000 clones listed, 89% are singletons. The sequencing here drew on peripheral blood, taken 28 days after the second AZD1222 dose. All receptors come from an adult who received the AZD1222 COVID-19 vaccine.

This sequence joins TRBV12-5 and TRBJ2-2; D might be TRBD1 (6 bases). Germline lookup yields CDR1 LGHNT and CDR2 FRNRAP. V lost 9 bases, J lost 6 bases, and 23 bases lay in between. The CDR3 covers 16 residues. The CDR3 protein is CASGVDNTGYAGELFF. Written as DNA, the CDR3 is TGTGCTAGCGGTGTAGATAATACAGGGTACGCCGGGGAGCTGTTTTTT.

A few counts support this clone. This sequence joins TRBV29-1 and TRBJ2-5; the D gene is possibly TRBD1 (5 bases). V lost 2 bases and J lost 5, with 15 bases in between. Germline values: CDR1 SQVTM, CDR2 ANQGSEA. This CDR3 is built from 14 residues. The CDR3: CSVESRVVGETQYF. CDR3 DNA sequence: TGCAGCGTTGAATCCAGGGTGGTAGGGGAGACCCAGTACTTC.

J is TRBJ2-1 and V is TRBV24-1; 10 positions agree with TRBD1. Unmatched junction bases numbered 7, after V lost 3 bases and J lost 6 bases. The germline gives CDR1 KGHDR, CDR2 SFDVKD. The CDR3 extends over 16 amino acids. The DNA for the CDR3 is TGTGCCACCAGTGATCCGGGACAGGGGTTGAGCAATGAGCAGTTCTTC. Translating it yields CATSDPGQGLSNEQFF.

The rearrangement joins TRBV2 to TRBJ2-1; D call uncertain. Germline V gene data show CDR1 as SNHLY and CDR2 as FYNNEI. Trimming shortened V by 6 bases and J by 8 bases, and 14 bases separated the two germline ends. The CDR3 consists of 13 residues. In DNA form, the CDR3 reads TGTGCCAGCAGCCCCAATCCGTGGGATGAGCAGTTCTTC. This codes for CASSPNPWDEQFF.

With respect to this clone: This specimen includes other DNA sequences encoding the same CDR3. V gene TRBV24-1 combines with J gene TRBJ2-1; perhaps TRBD1 as D (6 bases). This CDR3 is 16 amino acids long. Looked up from germline, CDR1 is KGHDR and CDR2 is SFDVKD. V was cut by 3 bases and J by 3 bases, with 14 bases left in between. The CDR3 DNA reads TGTGCCACCAGTGATGCCGGGACATCCGGCTACAATGAGCAGTTCTTC. This translates into CATSDAGTSGYNEQFF.

In its sample, this clone was seen once. This chain connects TRBV7-9 to TRBJ2-7; D is perhaps TRBD2 (6 bases). Germline CDR1 is SEHNR and CDR2 is FQNEAQ (reference sequence). The V gene lost 4 bases and the J gene lost 7 bases, with 17 bases spanning the gap. This CDR3 is 14 amino acids long. The CDR3 region is CASSSTSGSDEQYF. CDR3 nucleotide sequence: TGTGCCAGCAGCTCAACCTCCGGGAGCGATGAGCAGTACTTC.

The chain links TRBV7-6 to TRBJ2-5; 9 bases are shared with TRBD2. The germline V gene encodes CDR1 SGHVS and CDR2 FNYEAQ. The CDR3 totals 18 residues. J was trimmed by 0 bases and V by 5 bases; bases with no gene match: 13. This CDR3 is CASSVKGLAGPYQETQYF. DNA for the CDR3: TGTGCCAGCAGCGTCAAGGGGCTAGCGGGACCGTACCAAGAGACCCAGTACTTC.

V usage is TRBV28 and J usage is TRBJ2-1, with D unresolved. The CDR3 loop spans 12 amino acids. V lost 6 bases and J 9 bases, leaving 12 bases between the germline ends. Per germline, CDR1 MDHEN and CDR2 SYDVKM. The CDR3 DNA sequence: TGTGCCAGCAGCCGCCACGGAGTTGAGCAGTTCTTC. This encodes CASSRHGVEQFF.

The V call is TRBV30, the J call TRBJ2-1; D not resolved. CDR3 length equals 15 residues. Deletions cut 1 base from V and 0 bases from J, with 10 bases between. The V gene's germline CDR1 is GTSNPN and CDR2 SVGIG (reference sequence). The DNA of the CDR3 is TGTGCCTGGAGTGACCCTCTTTACTCCTACAATGAGCAGTTCTTC. Translating it yields CAWSDPLYSYNEQFF.

The V call is TRBV4-2, the J call TRBJ2-2, with a tentative D call TRBD2 (5 bases). The length of the CDR3 is 17 residues. Trimming removed 5 bases at V and 1 base at J, with 17 bases between. In germline, CDR1 is LGHNA, CDR2 YNFKEQ. The CDR3 here is CASSAGVGWENTGELFF. In DNA form, the CDR3 reads TGTGCCAGCAGCGCCGGGGTGGGGTGGGAGAACACCGGGGAGCTGTTTTTT.

The chain couples TRBV19 to TRBJ1-1; D unresolved. Trimming cost V 5 bases and J 11 bases, with 15 bases left between them. This CDR3 region has 12 residues. The germline V gene encodes CDR1 LNHDA and CDR2 SQIVND (reference sequence). CDR3 sequence reads: CASSSSVEDAFF. Here the CDR3 DNA reads TGTGCCAGTAGTTCCTCGGTTGAGGACGCTTTCTTT.

This chain joins TRBV14 and TRBJ1-1; TRBD1 matches 7 bases. Looked up from germline, CDR1 is SGHDN and CDR2 is FVKESK. This CDR3 region has 15 residues. The J segment lost 5 bases and the V segment lost 2 bases, leaving 8 bases of the junction unmatched. The CDR3 DNA follows: TGTGCCAGCAGCCAATATGAGGGGGCGCGGACTGAAGCTTTCTTT. Its translation is CASSQYEGARTEAFF.

V is TRBV9 and J is TRBJ2-3; TRBD2 matches at 7 bases. With 0 bases clipped from V and 4 bases from J, the junction kept 8 bases outside the gene matches. The CDR3 spans 16 residues. Germline loops: CDR1 SGDLS, CDR2 YYNGEE. For the CDR3, the DNA is TGTGCCAGCAGCGTAGCTGTTAGCGGGTTTCCAGATACGCAGTATTTT. It translates to CASSVAVSGFPDTQYF.

J is TRBJ2-1 and V is TRBV12-5, with a tentative D call TRBD2 (6 bases). The CDR3 loop spans 15 amino acids. Germline V gene sequence: CDR1 LGHNT, CDR2 FRNRAP. Trimming stripped 0 bases from V and 7 bases from J, with 13 bases between. The CDR3 coding sequence is TGTGCTAGTGGTTTGGTACTAGTCGGGGGAAATGAGCAGTTCTTC. This codes for CASGLVLVGGNEQFF. The whole variable domain, filled in from reference TRBV12-5 and TRBJ2-1, reads DARVTQTPRHKVTEMGQEVTMRCQPILGHNTVFWYRQTMMQGLELLAYFRNRAPLDDSGMPKDRFSAEMPDATLATLKIQPSEPRDSAVYFCASGLVLVGGNEQFFGPGTRLTVL.

The CDR3 DNA sequence: TGTGCCAGCAGTGAACGGGGCGTCTACGAGCAGTACTTC. This encodes CASSERGVYEQYF. V and J are TRBV2 and TRBJ2-7; D tentatively reads TRBD1 or TRBD2 (5 bases each). CDR3 length: 13 amino acids. The ends were cut back, 2 bases at V and 3 bases at J, with 8 bases in the middle. The germline CDR1 and CDR2 sequences are SNHLY and FYNNEI.

This clone was observed a single time. The chain employs TRBV5-8 and TRBJ2-7; the match to TRBD2 covers 8 bases. Losses at the gene ends were 4 bases for V and 2 bases for J; bases not matched to a gene: 8. From germline, CDR1 is SGHTS and CDR2 YDEGEE. This CDR3 has 15 amino acids. The CDR3 DNA is TGTGCCAGCAGCGACACCGGGACTAGAGCCTACGAGCAGTACTTC. It specifies CASSDTGTRAYEQYF.

V gene TRBV6-1 combines with J gene TRBJ2-3; D is uncertain. Trimming stripped 3 bases from V and 1 base from J, with 14 bases between. The CDR3 loop spans 16 amino acids. CDR1 is MNHNS, CDR2 SASEGT, per germline. This CDR3 is CASSEISKKRTDTQYF. In nucleotides, the CDR3 is TGTGCCAGCAGTGAGATTAGCAAAAAACGCACAGATACGCAGTATTTT.

This sequence joins TRBV18 and TRBJ1-2; 8 nucleotides agree with TRBD1. Germline CDR1 and CDR2: KGHSH and LQKENI. The CDR3 covers 14 residues. Trimming removed 3 bases from V and 4 bases from J; junction bases left unmatched: 4. The CDR3 loop is CASSPDREPYGYTF. CDR3 DNA: TGTGCCAGCTCACCGGACAGGGAACCCTATGGCTACACCTTC.

V is TRBV5-4 and J is TRBJ1-5; 9 nucleotides align to TRBD1. The CDR3 runs to 14 residues. J lost 5 bases, V lost 0 bases, and 0 bases had no gene match. Germline V gene lookup returns CDR1 SGHNT and CDR2 YYREEE (reference sequence). CDR3 loop: CASSLGTGDQPQHF. The CDR3 coding sequence is TGTGCCAGCAGCTTGGGGACAGGGGATCAGCCCCAGCATTTT. The full variable domain, its missing parts supplied by reference TRBV5-4 and TRBJ1-5, is ETGVTQSPTHLIKTRGQQVTLRCSSQSGHNTVSWYQQALGQGPQFIFQYYREEENGRGNFPPRFSGLQFPNYSSELNVNALELDDSALYLCASSLGTGDQPQHFGDGTRLSIL.

The gene calls are TRBV11-3 and TRBJ2-1, with no clear D. The CDR3 contains 13 residues. V was shortened by 2 bases and J by 7 bases, with 9 bases between the two germline ends. Germline values: CDR1 SGHNT, CDR2 YENEEA. CDR3: CASSLKGWNEQFF. In nucleotides, the CDR3 is TGTGCCAGCAGCTTAAAGGGCTGGAATGAGCAGTTCTTC. The whole variable domain, filled in from reference TRBV11-3 and TRBJ2-1, reads EAGVVQSPRYKIIEKKQPVAFWCNPISGHNTLYWYLQNLGQGPELLIRYENEEAVDDSQLPKDRFSAERLKGVDSTLKIQPAELGDSAVYLCASSLKGWNEQFFGPGTRLTVL.

The chain couples TRBV24-1 to TRBJ2-5; 11 bases are a match to TRBD2. Per germline, CDR1 KGHDR and CDR2 SFDVKD. The CDR3 loop spans 17 amino acids. V dropped 3 bases and J dropped 4; count of bases not matched to a gene: 9. CDR3 nucleotide sequence: TGTGCCACCAGTGATCGGGGTAGCGGGAGGGCCGGAGAGACCCAGTACTTC. Its translation is CATSDRGSGRAGETQYF.

The sample holds one count of this clone. This chain joins TRBV18 and TRBJ2-7; 12 positions match TRBD2. This CDR3 has 16 amino acids. Germline-derived CDR1 and CDR2 are KGHSH and LQKENI. With V trimmed by 5 bases and J by 2 bases, 7 bases remained unmatched. CDR3 amino acids: CASSSLAGGPTYEQYF. In nucleotides, the CDR3 is TGTGCCAGCTCATCACTAGCGGGAGGACCCACCTACGAGCAGTACTTC.

The CDR3 DNA sequence: TGTGCCAGCAGTGCTAGCGGCTGGGGCACCGGGGAGCTGTTTTTT. This gives the protein CASSASGWGTGELFF. The chain recombines TRBV2 with TRBJ2-2; TRBD2 matches 7 bases. CDR3 length: 15 amino acids. The junction had 6 bases not matched to a gene; V was cut back by 4 bases and J by 4 bases. Germline loops: CDR1 SNHLY, CDR2 FYNNEI.